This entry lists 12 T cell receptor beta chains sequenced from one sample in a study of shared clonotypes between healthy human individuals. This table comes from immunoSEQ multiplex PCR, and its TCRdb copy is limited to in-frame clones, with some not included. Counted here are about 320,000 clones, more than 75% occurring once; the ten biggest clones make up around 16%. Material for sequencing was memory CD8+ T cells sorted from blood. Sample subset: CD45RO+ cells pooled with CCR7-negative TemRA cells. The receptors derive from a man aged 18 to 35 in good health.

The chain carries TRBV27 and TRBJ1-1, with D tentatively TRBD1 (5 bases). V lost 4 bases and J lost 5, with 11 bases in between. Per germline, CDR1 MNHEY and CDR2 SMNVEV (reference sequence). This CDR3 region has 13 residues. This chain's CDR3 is CASSYVGGTEAFF. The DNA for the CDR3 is TGTGCCAGCAGTTATGTCGGGGGAACTGAAGCTTTCTTT.

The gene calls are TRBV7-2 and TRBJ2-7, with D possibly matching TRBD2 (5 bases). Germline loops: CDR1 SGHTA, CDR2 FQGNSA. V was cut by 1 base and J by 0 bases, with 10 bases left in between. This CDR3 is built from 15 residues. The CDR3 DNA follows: TGTGCCAGCAGCTTAGGAGTAGGGAGCTCCTACGAGCAGTACTTC. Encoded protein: CASSLGVGSSYEQYF.

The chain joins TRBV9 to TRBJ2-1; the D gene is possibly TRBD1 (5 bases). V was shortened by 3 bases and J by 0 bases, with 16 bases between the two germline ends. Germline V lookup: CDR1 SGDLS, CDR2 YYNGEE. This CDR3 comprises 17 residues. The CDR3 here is CASSGRVKRSSYNEQFF. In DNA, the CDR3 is TGTGCCAGCAGCGGCAGGGTGAAGCGTAGCTCCTACAATGAGCAGTTCTTC.

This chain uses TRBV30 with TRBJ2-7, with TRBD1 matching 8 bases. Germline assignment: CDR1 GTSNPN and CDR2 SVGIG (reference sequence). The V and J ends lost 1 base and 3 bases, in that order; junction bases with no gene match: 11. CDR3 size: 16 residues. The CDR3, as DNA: TGTGCCTGGAGTGCGTCCTACCGACAGGGGAGCTACGAGCAGTACTTC. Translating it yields CAWSASYRQGSYEQYF.

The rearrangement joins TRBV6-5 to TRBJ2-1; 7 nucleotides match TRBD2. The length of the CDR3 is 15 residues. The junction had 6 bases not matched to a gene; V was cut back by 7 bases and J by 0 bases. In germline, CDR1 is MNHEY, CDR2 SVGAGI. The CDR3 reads CASTVGGSSYNEQFF. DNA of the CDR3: TGTGCCAGCACCGTGGGAGGGAGCTCCTACAATGAGCAGTTCTTC.

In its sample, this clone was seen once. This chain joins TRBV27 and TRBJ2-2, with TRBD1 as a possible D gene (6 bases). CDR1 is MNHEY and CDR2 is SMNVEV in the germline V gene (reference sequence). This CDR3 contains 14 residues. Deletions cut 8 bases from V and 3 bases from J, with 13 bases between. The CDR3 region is CASSTGTYTGELFF. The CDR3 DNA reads TGTGCCAGCTCCACAGGGACCTACACCGGGGAGCTGTTTTTT.

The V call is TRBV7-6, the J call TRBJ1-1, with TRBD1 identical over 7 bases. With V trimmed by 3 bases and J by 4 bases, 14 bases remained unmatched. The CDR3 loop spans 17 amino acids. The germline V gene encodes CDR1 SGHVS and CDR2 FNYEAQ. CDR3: CASSFTRQGRWSTEAFF. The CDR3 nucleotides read TGTGCCAGCAGCTTTACCCGACAGGGCAGGTGGTCCACTGAAGCTTTCTTT.

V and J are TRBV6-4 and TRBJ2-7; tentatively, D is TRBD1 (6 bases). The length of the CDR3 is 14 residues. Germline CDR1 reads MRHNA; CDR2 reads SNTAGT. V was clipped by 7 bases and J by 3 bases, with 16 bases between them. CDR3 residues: CASIADRKIYEQYF. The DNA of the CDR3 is TGTGCCAGCATCGCAGACAGGAAGATCTACGAGCAGTACTTC.

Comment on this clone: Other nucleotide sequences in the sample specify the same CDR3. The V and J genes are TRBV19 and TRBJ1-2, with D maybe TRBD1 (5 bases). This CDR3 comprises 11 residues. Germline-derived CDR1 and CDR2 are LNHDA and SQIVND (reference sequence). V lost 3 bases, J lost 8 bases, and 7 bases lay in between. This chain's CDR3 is CASSIGDGYTF. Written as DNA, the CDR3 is TGTGCCAGTAGTATCGGGGACGGCTACACCTTC.

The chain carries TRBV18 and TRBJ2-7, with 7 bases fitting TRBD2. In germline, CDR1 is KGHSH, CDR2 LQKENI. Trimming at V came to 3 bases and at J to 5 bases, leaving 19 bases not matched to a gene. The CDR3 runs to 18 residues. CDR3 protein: CASSPYPVLLAWFHEQYF. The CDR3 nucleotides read TGTGCCAGCTCACCCTACCCGGTCTTACTAGCGTGGTTTCACGAGCAGTACTTC.

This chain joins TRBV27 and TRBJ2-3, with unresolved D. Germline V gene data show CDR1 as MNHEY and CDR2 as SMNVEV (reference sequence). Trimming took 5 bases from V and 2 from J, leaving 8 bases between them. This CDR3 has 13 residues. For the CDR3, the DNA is TGTGCCAGCAGTCATTTTCACACAGATACGCAGTATTTT. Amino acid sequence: CASSHFHTDTQYF.

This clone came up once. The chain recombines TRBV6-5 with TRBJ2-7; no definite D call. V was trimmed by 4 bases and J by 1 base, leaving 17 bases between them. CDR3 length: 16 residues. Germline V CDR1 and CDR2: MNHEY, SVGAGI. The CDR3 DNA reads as TGTGCCAGCAGTTCCTCGACGGGTCACATTTCCTACGAGCAGTACTTC. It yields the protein CASSSSTGHISYEQYF.